Below, one T cell receptor (beta chain) is given with its context. The CDR3 has 14 amino acids. The junction had 4 bases not matched to a gene; V was cut back by 3 bases and J by 2 bases. Germline CDR1 and CDR2: GTSNPN and SVGIG (reference sequence). This sample is drawn from a study of blood T cell repertoires in COVID-19. Data came from immunoSEQ multiplex PCR; TCRdb stores just in-frame clones and leaves some out. Of some 130,000 clones listed, about 90% are singletons. Sequencing was carried out using peripheral blood. The gene calls are TRBV30 and TRBJ1-5; TRBD1 aligns across 7 bases. The TCR was taken from a woman aged 45-59 years who had recovered from COVID-19. CDR3 protein: CAWRRTGGNQPQHF. The CDR3 DNA is TGTGCCTGGAGAAGGACAGGTGGCAATCAGCCCCAGCATTTT.